This T cell receptor (beta chain) was recorded in a study of blood T cell repertoires in COVID-19. In the study overall: Sites in the United States, Italy and Spain provided acute and convalescent COVID-19 samples.

In the study's own analysis: Using reference gene primer amplification, nucleated cell counts were estimated. Here immunoSEQ multiplex PCR was the method, and the copy in TCRdb shows in-frame clones only, minus some. The D gene and trimming were derived from the DNA, and the V and J assignments and clone size from that table. The sample yields 310,000 or so clones, 88% seen once. Per germline, CDR1 SGHNT and CDR2 YYREEE (reference sequence). Trimming at V came to 3 bases and at J to 2 bases, leaving 5 bases not matched to a gene. This CDR3 spans 15 amino acids. This chain joins TRBV5-4 and TRBJ1-2; 9 nucleotides match TRBD1. The receptor comes from a woman aged 45 to 65 with active or convalescent COVID-19. Sequenced input: peripheral blood. CDR3 DNA sequence: TGTGCCAGCAGCTCCCGACAGGGGGTAAACTATGGCTACACCTTC. It yields the protein CASSSRQGVNYGYTF.